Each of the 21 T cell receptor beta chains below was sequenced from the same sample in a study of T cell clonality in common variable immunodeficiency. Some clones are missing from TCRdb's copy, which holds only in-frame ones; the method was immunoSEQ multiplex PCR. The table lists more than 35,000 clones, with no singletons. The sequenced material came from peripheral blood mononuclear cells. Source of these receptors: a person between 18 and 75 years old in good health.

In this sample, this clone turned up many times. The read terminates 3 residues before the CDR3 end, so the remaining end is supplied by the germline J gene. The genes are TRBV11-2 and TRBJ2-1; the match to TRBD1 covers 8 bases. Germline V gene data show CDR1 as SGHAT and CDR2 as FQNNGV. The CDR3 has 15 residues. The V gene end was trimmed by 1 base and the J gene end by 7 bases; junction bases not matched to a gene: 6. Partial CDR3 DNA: TGTGCCAGCAGCTTAGGCTGGACAGGGAGGAATGAG. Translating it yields CASSLGWTGRNE. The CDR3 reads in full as CASSLGWTGRNEQFF. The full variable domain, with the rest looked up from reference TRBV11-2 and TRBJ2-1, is EAGVAQSPRYKIIEKRQSVAFWCNPISGHATLYWYQQILGQGPKLLIQFQNNGVVDDSQLPKDRFSAERLKGVDSTLKIQPAKLEDSAVYLCASSLGWTGRNEQFFGPGTRLTVL.

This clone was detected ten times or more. The CDR3 region is CAWSAGTAQPQHF. The sequenced part of the CDR3 DNA is TGTGCCTGGAGCGCCGGGACAGCTCAGCCC. The chain has TRBV30 and TRBJ1-5; 7 bases map to TRBD1. The read terminates 3 residues before the CDR3 end, so the remaining end is supplied by the germline J gene. The V gene's germline CDR1 is GTSNPN and CDR2 SVGIG (reference sequence). This CDR3 contains 13 residues. V trimming: 3 bases; J trimming: 6 bases; junction bases outside the gene matches: 5.

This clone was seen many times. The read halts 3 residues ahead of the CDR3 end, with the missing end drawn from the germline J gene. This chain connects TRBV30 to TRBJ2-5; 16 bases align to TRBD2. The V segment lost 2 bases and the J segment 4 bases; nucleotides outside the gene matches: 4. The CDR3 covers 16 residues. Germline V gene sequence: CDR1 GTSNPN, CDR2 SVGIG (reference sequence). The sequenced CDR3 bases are TGTGCCTGGAGTTTGGGGACTAGCGGGAGGGGAGAGACC. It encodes CAWSLGTSGRGET. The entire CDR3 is CAWSLGTSGRGETQYF.

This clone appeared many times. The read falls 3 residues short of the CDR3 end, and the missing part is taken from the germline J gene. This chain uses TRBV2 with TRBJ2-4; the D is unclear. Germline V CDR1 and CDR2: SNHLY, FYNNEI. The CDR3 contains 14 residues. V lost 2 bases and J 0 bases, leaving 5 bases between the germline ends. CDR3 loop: CASSEQVAKNIQYF. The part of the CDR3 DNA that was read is TGTGCCAGCAGTGAACAGGTAGCCAAAAACATT.

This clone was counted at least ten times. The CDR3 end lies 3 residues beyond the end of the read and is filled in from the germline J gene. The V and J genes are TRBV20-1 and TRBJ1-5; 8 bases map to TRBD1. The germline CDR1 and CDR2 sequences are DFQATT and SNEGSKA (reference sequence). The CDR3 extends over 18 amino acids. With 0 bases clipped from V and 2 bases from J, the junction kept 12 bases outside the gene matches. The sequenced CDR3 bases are TGCAGTGCTAGAGATCGGTGGCAGGGGGCGAGGGGCAATCAGCCC. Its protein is CSARDRWQGARGNQP. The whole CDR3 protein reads CSARDRWQGARGNQPQHF.

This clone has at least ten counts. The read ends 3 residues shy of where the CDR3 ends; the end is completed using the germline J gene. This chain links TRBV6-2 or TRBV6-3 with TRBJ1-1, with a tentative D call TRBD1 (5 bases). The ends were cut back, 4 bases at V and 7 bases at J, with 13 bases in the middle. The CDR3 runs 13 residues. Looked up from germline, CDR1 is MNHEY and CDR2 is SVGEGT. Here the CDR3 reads CASSSRAGVEAFF. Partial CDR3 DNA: TGTGCCAGCAGTTCTCGCGCGGGGGTTGAA.

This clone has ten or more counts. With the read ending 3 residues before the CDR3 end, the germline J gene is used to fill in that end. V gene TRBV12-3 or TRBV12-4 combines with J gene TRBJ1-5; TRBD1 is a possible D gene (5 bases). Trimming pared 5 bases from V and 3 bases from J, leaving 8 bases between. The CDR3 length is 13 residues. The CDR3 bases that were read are TGTGCCAGCAGTCAGGGATACAATCAGCCC. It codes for CASSQGYNQP. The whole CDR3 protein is CASSQGYNQPQHF.

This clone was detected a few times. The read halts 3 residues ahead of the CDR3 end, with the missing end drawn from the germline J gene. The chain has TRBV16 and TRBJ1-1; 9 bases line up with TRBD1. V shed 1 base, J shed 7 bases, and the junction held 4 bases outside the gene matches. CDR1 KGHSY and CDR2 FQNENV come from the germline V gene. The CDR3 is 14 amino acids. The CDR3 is CASSQYRGQGEAFF. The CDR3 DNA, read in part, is TGTGCCAGCAGCCAATATCGGGGACAGGGTGAA.

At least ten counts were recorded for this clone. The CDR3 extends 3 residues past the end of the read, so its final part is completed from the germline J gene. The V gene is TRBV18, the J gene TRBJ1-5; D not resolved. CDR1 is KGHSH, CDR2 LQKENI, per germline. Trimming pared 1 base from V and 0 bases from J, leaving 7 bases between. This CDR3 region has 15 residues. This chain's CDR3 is CASSPQDSSNQPQHF. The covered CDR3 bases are TGTGCCAGCTCACCACAAGACTCTAGCAATCAGCCC.

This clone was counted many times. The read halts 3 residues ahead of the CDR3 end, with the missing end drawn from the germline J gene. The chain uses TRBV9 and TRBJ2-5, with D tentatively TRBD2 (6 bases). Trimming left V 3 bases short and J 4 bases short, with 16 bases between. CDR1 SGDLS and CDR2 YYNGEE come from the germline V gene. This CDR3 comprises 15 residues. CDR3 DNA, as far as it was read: TGTGCCAGCAGCGAGGGTGCGGGGAGAGGAGAGACC. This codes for CASSEGAGRGET. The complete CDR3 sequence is CASSEGAGRGETQYF.

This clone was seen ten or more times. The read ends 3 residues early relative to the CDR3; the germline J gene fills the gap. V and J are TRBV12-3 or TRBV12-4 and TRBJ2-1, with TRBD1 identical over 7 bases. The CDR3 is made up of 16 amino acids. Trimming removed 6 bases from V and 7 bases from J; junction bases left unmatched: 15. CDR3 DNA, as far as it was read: TGTGCCAGCAGCCTGCTTAGTGAGGGGACAGAAAATGAG. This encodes CASSLLSEGTENE. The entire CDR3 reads CASSLLSEGTENEQFF.

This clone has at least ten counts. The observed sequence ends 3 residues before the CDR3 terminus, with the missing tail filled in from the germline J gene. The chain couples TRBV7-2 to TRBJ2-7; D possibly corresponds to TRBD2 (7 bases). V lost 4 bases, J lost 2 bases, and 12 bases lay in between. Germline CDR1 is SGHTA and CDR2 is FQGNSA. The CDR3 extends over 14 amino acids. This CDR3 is CASSYGRGPYEQYF. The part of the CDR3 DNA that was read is TGTGCCAGCAGCTACGGGCGGGGGCCCTACGAG.

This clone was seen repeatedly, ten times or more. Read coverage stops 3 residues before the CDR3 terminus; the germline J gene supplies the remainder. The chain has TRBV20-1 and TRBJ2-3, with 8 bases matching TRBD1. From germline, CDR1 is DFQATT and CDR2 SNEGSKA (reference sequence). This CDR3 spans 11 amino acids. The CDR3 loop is CSAEDRGPQYF. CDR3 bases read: TGCAGTGCTGAAGACAGGGGCCCG.

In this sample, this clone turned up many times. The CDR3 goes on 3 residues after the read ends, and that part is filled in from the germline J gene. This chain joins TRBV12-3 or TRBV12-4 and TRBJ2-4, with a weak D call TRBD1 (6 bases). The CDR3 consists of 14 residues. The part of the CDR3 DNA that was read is TGTGCCAGCAGTTCCCTCAGGGGACAAGAGACT. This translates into CASSSLRGQET. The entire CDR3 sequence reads CASSSLRGQETQYF.

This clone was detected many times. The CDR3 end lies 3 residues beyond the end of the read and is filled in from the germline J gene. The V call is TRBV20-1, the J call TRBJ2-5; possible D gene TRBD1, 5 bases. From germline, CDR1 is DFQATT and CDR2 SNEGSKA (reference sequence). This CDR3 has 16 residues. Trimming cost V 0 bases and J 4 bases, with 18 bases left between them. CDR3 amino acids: CSARDWSQGRGETQYF. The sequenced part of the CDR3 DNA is TGCAGTGCTAGAGATTGGAGTCAGGGCAGAGGAGAGACC.

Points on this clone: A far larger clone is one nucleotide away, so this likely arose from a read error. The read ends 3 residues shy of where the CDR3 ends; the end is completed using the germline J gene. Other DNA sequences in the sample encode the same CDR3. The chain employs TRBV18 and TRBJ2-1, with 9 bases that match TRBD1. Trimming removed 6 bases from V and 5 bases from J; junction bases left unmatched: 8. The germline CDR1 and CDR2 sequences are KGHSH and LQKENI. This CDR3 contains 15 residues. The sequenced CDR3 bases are TGTGCCAGCTCCCCCGGACAGGGGAGTAACAATGAG. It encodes CASSPGQGSNNE. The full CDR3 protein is CASSPGQGSNNEQFF.

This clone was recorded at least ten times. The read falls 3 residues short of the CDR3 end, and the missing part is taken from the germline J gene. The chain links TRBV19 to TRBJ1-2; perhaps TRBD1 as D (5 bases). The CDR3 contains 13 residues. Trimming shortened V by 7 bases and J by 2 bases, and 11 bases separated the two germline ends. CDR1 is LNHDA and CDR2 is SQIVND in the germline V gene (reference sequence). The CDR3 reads CASKKEGNYGYTF. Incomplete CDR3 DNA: TGTGCCAGTAAGAAGGAGGGGAACTATGGC.

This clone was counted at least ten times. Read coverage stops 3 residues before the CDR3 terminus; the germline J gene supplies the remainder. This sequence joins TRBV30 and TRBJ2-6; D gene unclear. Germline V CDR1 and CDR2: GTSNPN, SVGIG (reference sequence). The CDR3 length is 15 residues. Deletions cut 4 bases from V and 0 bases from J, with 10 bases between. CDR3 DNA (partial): TGTGCCTGGACCCGACACCTCTCTGGGGCCAACGTC. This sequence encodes CAWTRHLSGANV. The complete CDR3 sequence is CAWTRHLSGANVLTF. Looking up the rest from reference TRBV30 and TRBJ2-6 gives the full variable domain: SQTIHQWPATLVQPVGSPLSLECTVEGTSNPNLYWYRQAAGRGLQLLFYSVGIGQISSEVPQNLSASRPQDRQFILSSKKLLLSDSGFYLCAWTRHLSGANVLTFGAGSRLTVL.

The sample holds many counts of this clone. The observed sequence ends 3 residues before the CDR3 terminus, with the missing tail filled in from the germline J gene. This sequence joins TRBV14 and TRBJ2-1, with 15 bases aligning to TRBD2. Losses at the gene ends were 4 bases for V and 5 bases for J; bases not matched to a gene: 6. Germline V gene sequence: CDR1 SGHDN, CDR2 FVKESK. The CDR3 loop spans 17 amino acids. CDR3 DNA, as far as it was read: TGTGCCAGCAGCCTGGGACTAGCGGGAGGCATAAACAATGAG. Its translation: CASSLGLAGGINNE. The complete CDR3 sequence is CASSLGLAGGINNEQFF.

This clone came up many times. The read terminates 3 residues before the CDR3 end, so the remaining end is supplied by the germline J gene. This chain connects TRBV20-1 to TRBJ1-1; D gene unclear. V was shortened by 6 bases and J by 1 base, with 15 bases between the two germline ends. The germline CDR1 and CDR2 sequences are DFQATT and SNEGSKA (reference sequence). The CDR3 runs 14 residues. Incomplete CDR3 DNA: TGCAGTGCCCCATGGGTCTCGGGGAACACTGAA. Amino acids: CSAPWVSGNTE. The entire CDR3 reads CSAPWVSGNTEAFF.

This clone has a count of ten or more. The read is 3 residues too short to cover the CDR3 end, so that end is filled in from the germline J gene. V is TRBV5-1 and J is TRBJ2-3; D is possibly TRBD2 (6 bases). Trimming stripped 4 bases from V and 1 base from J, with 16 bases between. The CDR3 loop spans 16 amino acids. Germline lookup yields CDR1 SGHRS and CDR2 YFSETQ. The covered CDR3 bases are TGCGCCAGCAGCCTAAGTTGGGGCGGGGGCACAGATACG. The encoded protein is CASSLSWGGGTDT. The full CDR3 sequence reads CASSLSWGGGTDTQYF.